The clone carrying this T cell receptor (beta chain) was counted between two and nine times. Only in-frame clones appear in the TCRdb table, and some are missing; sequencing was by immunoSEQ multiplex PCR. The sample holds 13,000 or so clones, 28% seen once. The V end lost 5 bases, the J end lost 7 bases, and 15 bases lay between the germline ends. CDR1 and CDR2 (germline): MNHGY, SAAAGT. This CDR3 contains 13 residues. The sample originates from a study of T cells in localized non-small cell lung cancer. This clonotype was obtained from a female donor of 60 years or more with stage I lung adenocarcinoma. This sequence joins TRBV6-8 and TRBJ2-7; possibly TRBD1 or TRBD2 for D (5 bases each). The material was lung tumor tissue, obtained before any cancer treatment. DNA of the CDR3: TGTGCCAGCAGTCTCCTGAGGGGTAGGGAGCAGTACTTC. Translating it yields CASSLLRGREQYF.